This T cell receptor beta chain was found in a study of blood T cell repertoires in COVID-19. The CDR3 consists of 16 residues. The V and J ends lost 5 bases and 1 base respectively, with 12 bases between them. Germline values: CDR1 MGHRA, CDR2 YSYEKL. Here immunoSEQ multiplex PCR was the method, and the copy in TCRdb shows in-frame clones only, minus some. Found here are 150,000 to 170,000 clones, 80% to 90% of them singletons; the top ten hold less than 10%. This clonotype was sampled from a woman aged 55-69 years with COVID-19, enrolled during active disease. The J gene is TRBJ2-6, the V gene TRBV4-1, with D possibly TRBD1 on 5 matching bases. The sequenced material came from peripheral blood. The CDR3 protein is CASSNRRESGANVLTF. The CDR3 DNA sequence: TGCGCCAGCAGCAACCGCAGGGAATCTGGGGCCAACGTCCTGACTTTC.